This TCR beta chain derives from a study of blood T cell repertoires in COVID-19. CDR3 length: 15 residues. Germline CDR1 and CDR2: MNHEY and SVGAGI. The V end lost 0 bases, the J end lost 6 bases, and 12 bases lay between the germline ends. Profiled with immunoSEQ multiplex PCR; TCRdb holds only in-frame clones, not every one. The table has approximately 150,000 clones, 82% seen once; the top ten hold about 8%. This sequence was found in a woman in her seventies with acute or convalescent COVID-19. Sequenced material: peripheral blood. The chain uses TRBV6-5 and TRBJ1-5, with a possible D match to TRBD1 (6 bases). Here the CDR3 reads CASSYSQGIGQPQHF. DNA of the CDR3: TGTGCCAGCAGTTACTCACAGGGTATAGGTCAGCCCCAGCATTTT.